Following are 16 T cell receptor beta chains from one sample sequenced in a study of blood T cell repertoires in COVID-19. TCRdb's table, derived via immunoSEQ multiplex PCR, lists solely in-frame clones and lacks some. The data contain some 300,000 clones, 88% of them seen just once; the ten biggest clones take up 6.9%. The specimen was peripheral blood. The receptors here all came from a woman aged 25 to 39 who had recovered from COVID-19.

This chain links TRBV7-2 with TRBJ1-5; D is uncertain. From germline, CDR1 is SGHTA and CDR2 FQGNSA. V lost 3 bases and J 6 bases, leaving 15 bases between the germline ends. This CDR3 is 15 amino acids long. CDR3 region: CASSFQVVNFQPQHF. Here the CDR3 DNA reads TGTGCCAGCAGCTTTCAGGTCGTAAATTTTCAGCCCCAGCATTTT.

The J gene is TRBJ1-1, the V gene TRBV2; D might be TRBD1 (5 bases). Germline CDR1 reads SNHLY; CDR2 reads FYNNEI. V dropped 1 base and J dropped 6 bases, with 18 bases sitting between them. This CDR3 contains 16 residues. The CDR3 DNA sequence: TGTGCCAGCAGTGAAGATATAGGGGTCCAGGCGTCTGAAGCTTTCTTT. Amino acids: CASSEDIGVQASEAFF.

This clone occurred once. J is TRBJ1-3 and V is TRBV25-1; D not certain. Germline V gene data show CDR1 as MGHDK and CDR2 as SYGVNS. Trimming took off 1 base at V and 4 bases at J, with 8 bases between the two ends. The CDR3 totals 14 residues. The CDR3 is CASSELGSGNTIYF. The CDR3, as DNA: TGTGCCAGCAGTGAATTGGGCAGCGGAAACACCATATATTTT.

J is TRBJ2-7 and V is TRBV29-1, with D uncertain. The CDR3 covers 11 residues. The V gene's germline CDR1 is SQVTM and CDR2 ANQGSEA. With 6 bases removed from V and 2 bases from J, the gap between germline ends came to 8 bases. The chain's CDR3 is CSVATAYEQYF. For the CDR3, the DNA is TGCAGCGTCGCCACTGCCTACGAGCAGTACTTC.

The chain uses TRBV18 and TRBJ2-3; D gene uncertain. The CDR3 contains 11 residues. The ends were cut back, 1 base at V and 7 bases at J, with 3 bases in the middle. CDR1 and CDR2 from the germline V gene are KGHSH and LQKENI. The CDR3 sequence is CASSPLNTQYF. As DNA, the CDR3 is TGTGCCAGCTCACCACTAAATACGCAGTATTTT.

This sequence joins TRBV4-1 and TRBJ2-1; D is unclear. The germline V gene has CDR1 MGHRA and CDR2 YSYEKL. CDR3 length equals 15 residues. Trimming took off 1 base at V and 0 bases at J, with 7 bases between the two ends. This CDR3 is CASSQVPSSYNEQFF. Written as DNA, the CDR3 is TGCGCCAGCAGCCAAGTCCCGAGCTCCTACAATGAGCAGTTCTTC.

This clone appeared a single time. The chain has TRBV11-2 and TRBJ2-3; a weak D match, TRBD2 (5 bases). The V gene lost 5 bases and the J gene lost 0 bases, with 18 bases spanning the gap. The germline CDR1 and CDR2 sequences are SGHAT and FQNNGV. The CDR3 totals 17 residues. CDR3: CASSPRRGGSSTDTQYF. CDR3 coding DNA: TGTGCCAGCAGCCCAAGGCGTGGAGGATCCAGCACAGATACGCAGTATTTT. The full variable domain, rest sourced from reference TRBV11-2 and TRBJ2-3, is EAGVAQSPRYKIIEKRQSVAFWCNPISGHATLYWYQQILGQGPKLLIQFQNNGVVDDSQLPKDRFSAERLKGVDSTLKIQPAKLEDSAVYLCASSPRRGGSSTDTQYFGPGTRLTVL.

In this sample, this clone turned up once. This chain links TRBV2 with TRBJ1-3, with 7 bases identical to TRBD1. This CDR3 is built from 13 residues. Germline CDR1 and CDR2: SNHLY and FYNNEI. V lost 10 bases and J lost 0; bases outside the gene matches: 3. The CDR3 reads CATTGVSGNTIYF. The DNA of the CDR3 is TGTGCCACCACAGGGGTCTCTGGAAACACCATATATTTT. Looking up the rest from reference TRBV2 and TRBJ1-3 gives the full variable domain: EPEVTQTPSHQVTQMGQEVILRCVPISNHLYFYWYRQILGQKVEFLVSFYNNEISEKSEIFDDQFSVERPDGSNFTLKIRSTKLEDSAMYFCATTGVSGNTIYFGEGSWLTVV.

The V and J genes are TRBV4-2 and TRBJ2-1; maybe TRBD2 (5 bases). The V and J ends lost 1 base and 0 bases respectively, with 13 bases between them. The CDR3 is 17 residues long. Per the germline V gene, CDR1 is LGHNA and CDR2 is YNFKEQ. This CDR3 is CASSQGESGFSYNEQFF. CDR3 sequence (DNA): TGTGCCAGCAGCCAAGGAGAAAGCGGATTCTCCTACAATGAGCAGTTCTTC.

The V call is TRBV4-2, the J call TRBJ2-4; TRBD2 aligns across 7 bases. Germline V gene data show CDR1 as LGHNA and CDR2 as YNFKEQ. The CDR3 length is 14 residues. The trim removed 1 base at V and 8 bases at J, leaving 5 bases unmatched. The CDR3 sequence is CASSQGTRGDIQYF. The CDR3 DNA is TGTGCCAGCAGCCAAGGGACTAGAGGGGACATTCAGTACTTC.

The chain employs TRBV28 and TRBJ1-3, with 9 bases fitting TRBD1. The V segment lost 3 bases and the J segment 2 bases; nucleotides outside the gene matches: 5. Per the germline V gene, CDR1 is MDHEN and CDR2 is SYDVKM. This CDR3 comprises 16 residues. The CDR3 here is CASSFGGTGTGNTIYF. CDR3 coding DNA: TGTGCCAGCAGTTTTGGGGGGACAGGGACTGGAAACACCATATATTTT.

This rearrangement joins TRBV12-3 or TRBV12-4 to TRBJ1-2; 7 positions agree with TRBD1. CDR3 length equals 13 residues. V shed 7 bases and J 1 base; nucleotides not matched to a gene: 3. The CDR3 DNA sequence: TGTGCCAGCACCAGGGACAGTAACTATGGCTACACCTTC. Protein sequence: CASTRDSNYGYTF.

The chain has TRBV28 and TRBJ1-5; a weak D match, TRBD1 (5 bases). CDR3 length equals 14 residues. V was cut by 6 bases and J by 3 bases, with 12 bases left in between. Germline V gene sequence: CDR1 MDHEN, CDR2 SYDVKM. CDR3 amino acids: CASRRPGDNQPQHF. The DNA of the CDR3 is TGTGCCAGCAGACGCCCGGGGGACAATCAGCCCCAGCATTTT.

This chain joins TRBV27 and TRBJ1-1, with D possibly TRBD1 on 5 matching bases. This CDR3 has 15 residues. Germline-derived CDR1 and CDR2 are MNHEY and SMNVEV (reference sequence). Deletions cut 3 bases from V and 5 bases from J, with 16 bases between. In nucleotides, the CDR3 is TGTGCCAGCAGTTTTGCCCCAGGGCCTTGGACTGAAGCTTTCTTT. Translated: CASSFAPGPWTEAFF.

The chain employs TRBV7-7 and TRBJ2-5; D gene unclear. The ends were cut back, 2 bases at V and 2 bases at J, with 6 bases in the middle. Per germline, CDR1 SSHAT and CDR2 FNYEAQ (reference sequence). This CDR3 has 13 residues. CDR3 nucleotide sequence: TGTGCCAGCAGCTTACTGGCACAAGAGACCCAGTACTTC. This codes for CASSLLAQETQYF.

The CDR3 DNA is TGCGCCAGCAAAACAGGGCGCCTCACAGATACGCAGTATTTT. Its protein is CASKTGRLTDTQYF. The rearrangement links TRBV10-2 to TRBJ2-3; tentative D call: TRBD1 (6 bases). The V gene lost 7 bases and the J gene lost 2 bases, with 13 bases spanning the gap. The V gene's germline CDR1 is WSHSY and CDR2 SAAADI. The length of the CDR3 is 14 residues.